Listed below are T cell receptor beta chains from one sample, sequenced in a study of read filtering for tumor transcriptome and immune sequencing. TCRdb recomputed calls from the reads with MiXCR, one row per CDR3 protein. The profile shows roughly 60,000 distinct CDR3 sequences, about 20% of them singletons. Sequenced: a population of CD138-negative cells sorted from bone marrow. These receptor sequences come from a donor at least 40 years old with multiple myeloma. CDR3s include the opening cysteine and the closing phenylalanine or tryptophan. The D gene is left open where the match is weak. Clone size appears in some rows only: once, few, many, or a class for an expanded clone.

D | J | size | V | DNA | CDR3
TRBD1 | TRBJ1-5 | - | TRBV19 | TGTGCCAGTAGTACCCCAGGGGGATCGATTAGCAATCAGCCCCAGCATTTT | CASSTPGGSISNQPQHF
TRBD1 | TRBJ1-1 | many | TRBV14 | TGTGCCAGCAGCCAAGATGGGACAGCGAACACTGAAGCTTTCTTT | CASSQDGTANTEAFF
- | TRBJ1-2 | many | TRBV6-2/TRBV6-3 | TGTGCCAGCAGTTACCGGGTTATCGCCAACTATGGCTACACCTTC | CASSYRVIANYGYTF
- | TRBJ2-3 | many | TRBV18 | TGTGCCAGCTCACCACGGGGAATTAGCACAGATACGCAGTATTTT | CASSPRGISTDTQYF
- | TRBJ1-1 | many | TRBV7-9 | TGTGCCAGCAGCGCCTCAGGGCAGAACACTGAAGCTTTCTTT | CASSASGQNTEAFF
- | TRBJ2-2 | - | TRBV29-1 | TGCGGCGTTGAAGCCCATCGACAGGCCACCGGGGAGCTGTCTTTT | CGVEAHRQATGELSF
- | TRBJ2-3 | - | TRBV19 | TGTGCCAGTAGTCCCCGTCGCAGGGGCAGCACAGATACGCAGTATTTT | CASSPRRRGSTDTQYF
- | TRBJ2-7 | many | TRBV5-1 | TGCGCCAGCAGCCGGAAAATTATCGACACAGCAGTTTCCGAGCAGTACTTC | CASSRKIIDTAVSEQYF
- | TRBJ2-5 | many | TRBV6-5 | TGTGCCAGCAGTTACGAGGGGGGCGGAGAGACCCAGTACTTC | CASSYEGGGETQYF
TRBD1 | TRBJ2-7 | medium-sized | TRBV7-8 | TGTGCCAGCAGCTTAGGGGGGACAGGCAGTTCCTACGAGCAGTACTTC | CASSLGGTGSSYEQYF
- | TRBJ2-2 | many | TRBV12-3/TRBV12-4 | TGTGCCAGCAGTTTATTGGGTTTGGGGACCGGGGAGCTGTTTTTT | CASSLLGLGTGELFF
- | TRBJ2-3 | few | TRBV7-9 | TGTGCCAGCAGCTATAGCGCGTCTAGCACAGATACGCAGTATTTT | CASSYSASSTDTQYF
- | TRBJ2-7 | - | TRBV30 | TGTGCCTGGAGTGTACCCCTAGCCTACGAGCAGTACTTC | CAWSVPLAYEQYF
- | TRBJ2-5 | many | TRBV18 | TGTGCCAGCTCTCAGCAAGAGACCCAGTACTTC | CASSQQETQYF
- | TRBJ1-1 | many | TRBV3-1 | TGTGCCAGCAGCCCCACCCTGGGGAACACTGAAGCTTTCTTT | CASSPTLGNTEAFF
TRBD1 | TRBJ2-6 | many | TRBV5-1 | TGCGCCAGCAGCCCCCGGGACAGTATCTCTGGGGCCAACGTCCTGACTTTC | CASSPRDSISGANVLTF
- | TRBJ2-5 | many | TRBV6-1 | TGTGCCAGCAGTGAAGCGCTTGGGACAAGTCAAGAGACCCAGTACTTC | CASSEALGTSQETQYF
TRBD2 | TRBJ2-3 | many | TRBV11-3 | TGTGCCAGCAGTCCCGGACTAGCGGGCACAGATACGCAGTATTTT | CASSPGLAGTDTQYF
- | TRBJ1-1 | many | TRBV25-1 | TGTGCCAGCAGTGAAATGGGGGGCACTGAAGCTTTCTTT | CASSEMGGTEAFF
TRBD1 | TRBJ2-6 | few | TRBV3-1 | TGTGCCAGCAGCCGGACAGGGCTGGCTGGGGCCAACGTCCTGACTTTC | CASSRTGLAGANVLTF
- | TRBJ1-1 | many | TRBV28 | TGTGCCAGCACCCCTCGAGGGTTGGGAAACACTGAAGCTTTCTTT | CASTPRGLGNTEAFF
- | TRBJ2-6 | many | TRBV20-1 | TGCAGTGCTAGGATGAGCTCTGGGGCCAACGTCCTGACTTTC | CSARMSSGANVLTF
- | TRBJ2-1 | many | TRBV5-1 | TGCGCCAGCAGCTCGGGACCAAACAATGAGCAGTTCTTC | CASSSGPNNEQFF
- | TRBJ2-2 | many | TRBV12-3/TRBV12-4 | TGTGCCAGCAGTTTCGGATGGGGACACAACTCGAACACCGGGGAGCTGTTTTTT | CASSFGWGHNSNTGELFF
- | TRBJ2-7 | many | TRBV20-1 | TGCAGTGCACTGTTGCGGAAATTTTCCTACGAGCAGTACTTC | CSALLRKFSYEQYF
- | TRBJ1-1 | many | TRBV10-3 | TGTGCCATGACCGGGACGCCGAACACTGAAGCTTTCTTT | CAMTGTPNTEAFF
TRBD2 | TRBJ2-1 | many | TRBV18 | TGTGCCAGCTCACCACCGGAAACTAGCGGTTACAATGAGCAGTTCTTC | CASSPPETSGYNEQFF
- | TRBJ2-7 | few | TRBV2 | TGTGCCAGCAGTGAAGAGCACTCCTACGAGCAGTACTTC | CASSEEHSYEQYF
TRBD1 | TRBJ1-1 | - | TRBV12-5 | TGTGCTAGTGGCAGACAGGGGCGGTTCACTGAAGCTTTCTTT | CASGRQGRFTEAFF
- | TRBJ2-1 | many | TRBV20-1 | TGCAGTGCTAGCGAGCCTAGCGCCTACAATGAGCAGTTCTTC | CSASEPSAYNEQFF
- | TRBJ2-3 | many | TRBV15 | TGTGCCACCAGCAGAGATCGTGCTTTTTTCGCAGATACGCAGTATTTT | CATSRDRAFFADTQYF
TRBD2 | TRBJ2-7 | many | TRBV28 | TGTGCCAGCGGGACTAGCGACAACGAGCAGTACTTC | CASGTSDNEQYF
- | TRBJ1-2 | few | TRBV5-5 | TGTGCCAGCAGCGAGGTTGTTGATGGCTACACCTTC | CASSEVVDGYTF
TRBD1 | TRBJ1-4 | many | TRBV29-1 | TGCAGCGTAGGGACAGCTCATGGTGCAACTAATGAAAAACTGTTTTTT | CSVGTAHGATNEKLFF
- | TRBJ1-1 | few | TRBV21-1 | TGTGCCGCGAGGGACAGGGGATGGAACACTGAAGCTTTCTTT | CAARDRGWNTEAFF
- | TRBJ1-5 | many | TRBV15 | TGTGCCACCAGCAGACAGGGTATGGGCAATCAGCCCCAGCATTTT | CATSRQGMGNQPQHF
- | TRBJ2-5 | many | TRBV28 | TGTGCCAGCAGCCATCCGGGGGAGTCGTACCAAGAGACCCAGTACTTC | CASSHPGESYQETQYF
TRBD2 | TRBJ2-3 | many | TRBV15 | TGTGCCACCAGCAGAGAACTAGCGGGAGGGCCCAATATAGATACGCAGTATTTT | CATSRELAGGPNIDTQYF
TRBD2 | TRBJ2-1 | many | TRBV5-4 | TGTGCCAGCAGCTCGGGACTAGCGGGGGGGCCTGGTGAGCAGTTCTTC | CASSSGLAGGPGEQFF
- | TRBJ2-7 | few | TRBV29-1 | TGCAGCGTTGACATCCCGCAGGGGCCTCTCTACGAGCAGTACTTC | CSVDIPQGPLYEQYF
- | TRBJ2-5 | - | TRBV29-1 | TGCAGCGTTGAAAGAAACAGACAAGAGACCCAGTACTTC | CSVERNRQETQYF
- | TRBJ2-7 | many | TRBV19 | TGTGCCAGTAGTGCCTACTCACCGATACAGGGATACTACGAGCAGTACTTC | CASSAYSPIQGYYEQYF
- | TRBJ2-2 | many | TRBV11-2 | TGTGCCAGCAGCCCCCGGTCCGGTACCGGGGAGCTGTTTTTT | CASSPRSGTGELFF
TRBD1 | TRBJ2-5 | many | TRBV28 | TGTGCCAGCAGGGGACAGGGGTGGGAGACCCAGTACTTC | CASRGQGWETQYF
- | TRBJ2-3 | few | TRBV28 | TGTGCCAGCAGTTCGTCGGGGGGCCCTCCAGATACGCAGTATTTT | CASSSSGGPPDTQYF
TRBD1 | TRBJ2-5 | few | TRBV30 | TGTGCCTTGGGACAGGCAATAGTAGAGACCCAGTACTTC | CALGQAIVETQYF
TRBD1 | TRBJ1-4 | few | TRBV18 | TGTGCCAGCTCACCGGAGGCGGGGACAGGGGGCCAAAAACTGTTTTTT | CASSPEAGTGGQKLFF
- | TRBJ2-7 | few | TRBV5-1 | TGCGCCAGCAGCTCAGGGGAACCCTACGAGCAGTACTTC | CASSSGEPYEQYF
- | TRBJ1-5 | - | TRBV19 | TGTGCCAGTACTGGCCGTAGTAGCAATCAGCCCCAGCATTTT | CASTGRSSNQPQHF
TRBD1 | TRBJ1-1 | many | TRBV11-3 | TGTGCCAGCAGCTTAGCAGGGACAGAGAACACTGAAGCTTTCTTT | CASSLAGTENTEAFF
- | TRBJ2-5 | many | TRBV28 | TGTGCCAGCAAATCATTTGACAGGCGAGGAGAGACCCAGTACTTC | CASKSFDRRGETQYF
- | TRBJ2-7 | many | TRBV6-5 | TGTGCCAGCAGTTACGGGCAGATCTACGAGCAGTACTTC | CASSYGQIYEQYF